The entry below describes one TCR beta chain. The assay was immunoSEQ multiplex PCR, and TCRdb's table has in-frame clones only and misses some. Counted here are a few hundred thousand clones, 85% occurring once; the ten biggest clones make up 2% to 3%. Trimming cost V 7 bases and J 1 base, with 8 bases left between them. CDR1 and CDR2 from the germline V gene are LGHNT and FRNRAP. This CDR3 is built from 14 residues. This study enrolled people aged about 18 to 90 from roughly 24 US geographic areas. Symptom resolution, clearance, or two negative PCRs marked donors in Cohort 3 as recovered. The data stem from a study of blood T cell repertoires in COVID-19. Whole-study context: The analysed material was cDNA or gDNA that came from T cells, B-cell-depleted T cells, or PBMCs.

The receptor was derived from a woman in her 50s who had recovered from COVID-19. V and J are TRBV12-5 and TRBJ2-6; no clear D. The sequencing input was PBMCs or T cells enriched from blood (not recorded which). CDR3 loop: CASAPPSGANVLTF. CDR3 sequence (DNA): TGTGCTAGTGCTCCCCCGTCTGGGGCCAACGTCCTGACTTTC.